Following are 12 T cell receptor beta chains from one sample sequenced in a study of blood T cell repertoires in COVID-19. Clones were sequenced by immunoSEQ multiplex PCR, and TCRdb holds only the in-frame ones, with some missing. The sample holds about 250,000 clones, 80% to 90% seen once. Specimen: peripheral blood. The receptors derive from a man at least 80 years old with acute or convalescent COVID-19.

The chain carries TRBV28 and TRBJ2-1, with TRBD1 matching over 7 bases. V shed 5 bases, J shed 4 bases, and the junction held 8 bases outside the gene matches. This CDR3 is 15 amino acids long. Germline loops: CDR1 MDHEN, CDR2 SYDVKM. CDR3 in amino acids: CASSPTGLGYNEQFF. Written as DNA, the CDR3 is TGTGCCAGCAGTCCGACAGGGCTGGGGTACAATGAGCAGTTCTTC.

This rearrangement joins TRBV21-1 to TRBJ1-4. TRBV21-1 is a listed pseudogene. This CDR3 spans 19 amino acids. CDR3 nucleotides: TGTGCCAGCAGCCCCCCCGTCGAGTGCCCCTTTGCAACTAATGAAAAACTGTTTTTT. Protein product: CASSPPVECPFATNEKLFF.

The J gene is TRBJ2-7, the V gene TRBV28, with 7 nucleotides matching TRBD1. From germline, CDR1 is MDHEN and CDR2 SYDVKM. With 8 bases clipped from V and 2 bases from J, the junction kept 18 bases outside the gene matches. The CDR3 is 17 residues long. CDR3 region: CASFSHRGSRSPYEQYF. CDR3 coding DNA: TGTGCCAGCTTCTCTCACAGGGGATCAAGGTCCCCCTACGAGCAGTACTTC.

The genes are TRBV7-2 and TRBJ2-1, with D perhaps matching TRBD2 (6 bases). Germline V lookup: CDR1 SGHTA, CDR2 FQGNSA. Trimming shortened V by 5 bases and J by 0 bases, and 8 bases separated the two germline ends. The CDR3 has 14 residues. In DNA, the CDR3 is TGTGCCAGCAGCGGGGGGAGCTCCTACAATGAGCAGTTCTTC. Translating gives CASSGGSSYNEQFF.

This chain joins TRBV23-1 and TRBJ2-5; 14 positions match TRBD2. TRBV23-1 is an open reading frame, and its role is uncertain. V trimming: 0 bases; J trimming: 3 bases; junction bases outside the gene matches: 0. There are 16 residues in the CDR3. The CDR3 loop reads CASSQSGLAGEETQYF. The CDR3 DNA reads as TGCGCCAGCAGTCAATCGGGACTAGCGGGAGAAGAGACCCAGTACTTC.

This chain links TRBV28 with TRBJ2-7; D unclear. Germline V gene lookup returns CDR1 MDHEN and CDR2 SYDVKM. V was clipped by 3 bases and J by 1 base, with 7 bases between them. CDR3 size: 13 residues. The CDR3 is CASSFQDSYEQYF. DNA of the CDR3: TGTGCCAGCAGTTTTCAGGATTCCTACGAGCAGTACTTC.

The chain uses TRBV7-3 and TRBJ2-3; D ambiguous. The CDR3 extends over 11 amino acids. The V and J ends lost 4 bases and 4 bases respectively, with 3 bases between them. The germline gives CDR1 SGHTA, CDR2 FQGTGA. The CDR3 DNA sequence: TGTGCCAGCAGCTCCTCAGATACGCAGTATTTT. Amino acids: CASSSSDTQYF.

V gene TRBV9 combines with J gene TRBJ2-5, with TRBD2 matching over 8 bases. Germline CDR1 is SGDLS and CDR2 is YYNGEE. The CDR3 runs 17 residues. Trimming cost V 0 bases and J 5 bases; bases outside gene matches: 12. The CDR3 sequence is CASSVEVAGTSWETQYF. The CDR3 nucleotides read TGTGCCAGCAGCGTAGAGGTAGCGGGGACTTCCTGGGAGACCCAGTACTTC. The whole variable domain, filled in from reference TRBV9 and TRBJ2-5, reads DSGVTQTPKHLITATGQRVTLRCSPRSGDLSVYWYQQSLDQGLQFLIQYYNGEERAKGNILERFSAQQFPDLHSELNLSSLELGDSALYFCASSVEVAGTSWETQYFGPGTRLLVL.

The rearrangement links TRBV30 to TRBJ1-2; the D is unclear. The CDR3 sequence is 17 residues long. Looked up from germline, CDR1 is GTSNPN and CDR2 is SVGIG (reference sequence). V dropped 4 bases and J dropped 2 bases, with 23 bases sitting between them. In DNA form, the CDR3 reads TGTGCCTGGATGCACGTGAGGTCGGGGAAAAGGAACTATGGCTACACCTTC. Its translation: CAWMHVRSGKRNYGYTF.

The chain combines TRBV5-1 with TRBJ2-3, with 12 bases identical to TRBD2. V was pared by 7 bases and J by 4 bases, with 1 base of the junction left unmatched. The CDR3 length is 13 residues. The germline V gene has CDR1 SGHRS and CDR2 YFSETQ. CDR3 in amino acids: CASWTSGADTQYF. CDR3 coding DNA: TGCGCCAGCTGGACTAGCGGGGCAGATACGCAGTATTTT.

For this clone: Other DNA sequences of this sample code for an identical CDR3. The chain has TRBV5-4 and TRBJ1-2; D not certain. This CDR3 comprises 14 residues. V dropped 0 bases and J dropped 1 base, with 7 bases sitting between them. Germline CDR1 and CDR2: SGHNT and YYREEE (reference sequence). The CDR3 reads CASSLDTVNYGYTF. CDR3 bases: TGTGCCAGCAGCTTGGATACAGTTAACTATGGCTACACCTTC. The variable domain in full, completed from reference TRBV5-4 and TRBJ1-2, reads ETGVTQSPTHLIKTRGQQVTLRCSSQSGHNTVSWYQQALGQGPQFIFQYYREEENGRGNFPPRFSGLQFPNYSSELNVNALELDDSALYLCASSLDTVNYGYTFGSGTRLTVV.

This chain joins TRBV28 and TRBJ2-2; TRBD1 aligns across 12 bases. Trimming at V came to 4 bases and at J to 5 bases, leaving 5 bases not matched to a gene. The CDR3 runs to 16 residues. The V gene's germline CDR1 is MDHEN and CDR2 SYDVKM. This CDR3 reads CASSSPGQGATGELFF. CDR3 nucleotide sequence: TGTGCCAGCAGTTCGCCGGGACAGGGGGCGACCGGGGAGCTGTTTTTT.